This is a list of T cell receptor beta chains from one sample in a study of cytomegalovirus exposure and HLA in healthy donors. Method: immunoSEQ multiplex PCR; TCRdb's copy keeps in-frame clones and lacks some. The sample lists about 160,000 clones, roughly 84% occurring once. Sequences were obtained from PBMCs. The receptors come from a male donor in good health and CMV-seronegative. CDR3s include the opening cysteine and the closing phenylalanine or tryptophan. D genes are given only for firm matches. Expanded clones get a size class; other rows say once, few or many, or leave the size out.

CDR3 DNA: TGTGCCAGCAGCTCCCGTGGGGGGGGGCCCTACGAGCAGTACTTC; CDR3 protein: CASSSRGGGPYEQYF; J gene: TRBJ2-7; D gene: NA; clone size: few; V gene: TRBV7-2
CDR3 DNA: TGTGCCAGCAGTTACGACGGCGGACAGGGGGTTTCACCCCTCCACTTT; CDR3 protein: CASSYDGGQGVSPLHF; J gene: TRBJ1-6; D gene: TRBD1; clone size: NA; V gene: TRBV6-5
CDR3 DNA: TGTGCCAGCAGCTTAGCGTCGGGACAGTTCACTGAAGCTTTCTTT; CDR3 protein: CASSLASGQFTEAFF; J gene: TRBJ1-1; D gene: TRBD1; clone size: NA; V gene: TRBV7-9
CDR3 DNA: TGTGCCAGCAGTTACAGGGGTGATAATGAAAAACTGTTTTTT; CDR3 protein: CASSYRGDNEKLFF; J gene: TRBJ1-4; D gene: TRBD1; clone size: NA; V gene: TRBV28
CDR3 DNA: TGTGCCACCTTGACAGAAATTAATGAAAAACTGTTTTTT; CDR3 protein: CATLTEINEKLFF; J gene: TRBJ1-4; D gene: NA; clone size: NA; V gene: TRBV2
CDR3 DNA: TGTGCCAGCAGCAGGGGGCTCGACACCGGGGAGCTGTTTTTT; CDR3 protein: CASSRGLDTGELFF; J gene: TRBJ2-2; D gene: TRBD1; clone size: NA; V gene: TRBV7-9
CDR3 DNA: TGCGCCAGCAGCTGGGACTCAGGGAGTGAGCAGTTCTTC; CDR3 protein: CASSWDSGSEQFF; J gene: TRBJ2-1; D gene: NA; clone size: few; V gene: TRBV5-1
CDR3 DNA: TGTGCCAGCAGTATAACTAGCGGAGGATACAATGAGCAGTTCTTC; CDR3 protein: CASSITSGGYNEQFF; J gene: TRBJ2-1; D gene: TRBD2; clone size: NA; V gene: TRBV27
CDR3 DNA: TGTGCCAGCTCACCTGACTATCATGCCTACGAGCAGTACTTC; CDR3 protein: CASSPDYHAYEQYF; J gene: TRBJ2-7; D gene: NA; clone size: NA; V gene: TRBV18
CDR3 DNA: TGTGCCAGCAGCGTAGGGGCAGGGACTAACACTGAAGCTTTCTTT; CDR3 protein: CASSVGAGTNTEAFF; J gene: TRBJ1-1; D gene: NA; clone size: NA; V gene: TRBV9
CDR3 DNA: TGTGCCAGCAGCTTAGGTCCGGGTCACGGTGAAAAACTGTTTTTT; CDR3 protein: CASSLGPGHGEKLFF; J gene: TRBJ1-4; D gene: NA; clone size: NA; V gene: TRBV7-3
CDR3 DNA: TGCGCCAGCAGCTTTGGGGCAGGGATAGGTTCACCCCTCCACTTT; CDR3 protein: CASSFGAGIGSPLHF; J gene: TRBJ1-6; D gene: NA; clone size: NA; V gene: TRBV5-1
CDR3 DNA: TGCAGCGTAGCCCGAAATGGAGCCTACGAGCAGTACTTC; CDR3 protein: CSVARNGAYEQYF; J gene: TRBJ2-7; D gene: NA; clone size: NA; V gene: TRBV29-1
CDR3 DNA: TGCGCCAGCAGCTTGATCGTTTTGGGGGGGAGCACAGATACGCAGTATTTT; CDR3 protein: CASSLIVLGGSTDTQYF; J gene: TRBJ2-3; D gene: TRBD2; clone size: NA; V gene: TRBV5-1
CDR3 DNA: TGTGCCAGCTCACCACTGAGAGGGGGCGAGGGCCATCTAACCTATGGCTACACCTTC; CDR3 protein: CASSPLRGGEGHLTYGYTF; J gene: TRBJ1-2; D gene: TRBD1; clone size: NA; V gene: TRBV18
CDR3 DNA: TGTGCCAGCAGCCCGGGACATATTACAGATACGCAGTATTTT; CDR3 protein: CASSPGHITDTQYF; J gene: TRBJ2-3; D gene: NA; clone size: NA; V gene: TRBV7-9
CDR3 DNA: TGCGCCACCAGACAGGGGAATGAGCAGTTCTTC; CDR3 protein: CATRQGNEQFF; J gene: TRBJ2-1; D gene: TRBD1; clone size: once; V gene: TRBV10-2
CDR3 DNA: TGTGCCAGCAGCGTAGCACTAGCGGGGGCCTACGAGCAGTACTTC; CDR3 protein: CASSVALAGAYEQYF; J gene: TRBJ2-7; D gene: TRBD2; clone size: NA; V gene: TRBV9
CDR3 DNA: TGTGCCAGCAGCTTAGGGGATCCGGGACTAGCGGGGTACAATGAGCAGTTCTTC; CDR3 protein: CASSLGDPGLAGYNEQFF; J gene: TRBJ2-1; D gene: TRBD2; clone size: NA; V gene: TRBV7-2
CDR3 DNA: TGTGCCAGCAGCAAGGACAGGGGCGGGTATAATTCACCCCTCCACTTT; CDR3 protein: CASSKDRGGYNSPLHF; J gene: TRBJ1-6; D gene: TRBD1; clone size: NA; V gene: TRBV7-9
CDR3 DNA: TGTGCCAGCAGCCGGGTGGGGGGTTACCAAGAGACCCAGTACTTC; CDR3 protein: CASSRVGGYQETQYF; J gene: TRBJ2-5; D gene: NA; clone size: once; V gene: TRBV7-9
CDR3 DNA: TGTGCCAGCTTGGGACTAGCGGGAATAGAGACCCAGTACTTC; CDR3 protein: CASLGLAGIETQYF; J gene: TRBJ2-5; D gene: TRBD2; clone size: NA; V gene: TRBV2
CDR3 DNA: TGTGCCAGCAGTTTCAACAGGGGGAATGGGGAGCTGTTTTTT; CDR3 protein: CASSFNRGNGELFF; J gene: TRBJ2-2; D gene: TRBD1; clone size: NA; V gene: TRBV6-5
CDR3 DNA: TGTGCCAGCAGGCCAGCCGGGACAGTTTACTACGAGCAGTACTTC; CDR3 protein: CASRPAGTVYYEQYF; J gene: TRBJ2-7; D gene: TRBD1; clone size: few; V gene: TRBV11-2
CDR3 DNA: TGTGCCAGCAGCTTAGGGGGACACTCAGGACAGCCCCAGCATTTT; CDR3 protein: CASSLGGHSGQPQHF; J gene: TRBJ1-5; D gene: NA; clone size: once; V gene: TRBV11-2
CDR3 DNA: TGCGCCAGCAGCTTGGATGTAGAGATGAACACTGAAGCTTTCTTT; CDR3 protein: CASSLDVEMNTEAFF; J gene: TRBJ1-1; D gene: NA; clone size: few; V gene: TRBV5-1
CDR3 DNA: TGTGCCAGCAGCCCCGCCGGGACTAGCGGATACAATGAGCAGTTCTTC; CDR3 protein: CASSPAGTSGYNEQFF; J gene: TRBJ2-1; D gene: TRBD2; clone size: NA; V gene: TRBV7-3
CDR3 DNA: TGTGCCAGCAGTTTATCTCGGGGGGACGGGGAGACCCAGTACTTC; CDR3 protein: CASSLSRGDGETQYF; J gene: TRBJ2-5; D gene: TRBD2; clone size: NA; V gene: TRBV27
CDR3 DNA: TGTGCCAGCAGCCCACGGACAGCTAACGGGGGGGAGCAGTTCTTC; CDR3 protein: CASSPRTANGGEQFF; J gene: TRBJ2-1; D gene: NA; clone size: once; V gene: TRBV2
CDR3 DNA: TGCGCCAGCAGCTCGGGACAGGGGAGGGCAGATACGCAGTATTTT; CDR3 protein: CASSSGQGRADTQYF; J gene: TRBJ2-3; D gene: TRBD1; clone size: NA; V gene: TRBV5-1